This passage covers 28 T cell receptor beta chains from one sample sequenced in a study of chemoradiotherapy in HPV16-positive cancers. Sequencing was performed with immunoSEQ multiplex PCR; in TCRdb, only in-frame clones are kept and a portion is missing. The sample holds about 30,000 clones; around 84% are singletons and the top ten take roughly 5.5%. Material: blood, obtained from a patient who underwent chemoradiotherapy. The receptors come from a human donor with HPV-associated anogenital cancer.

The rearrangement uses TRBV9 and TRBJ2-2; no firm D call. CDR1 is SGDLS and CDR2 is YYNGEE in the germline V gene. V was shortened by 2 bases and J by 1 base, with 9 bases between the two germline ends. There are 15 residues in the CDR3. The CDR3 region has the DNA TGTGCCAGCAGCGTGGGCGCCATGAACACCGGGGAGCTGTTTTTT. Its translation is CASSVGAMNTGELFF.

The chain recombines TRBV12-5 with TRBJ1-1, with unresolved D. The CDR3 totals 14 residues. Germline V gene data show CDR1 as LGHNT and CDR2 as FRNRAP. Between the trimmed V and J ends, which lost 6 bases and 1 base, there was a span of 12 bases. CDR3 protein: CASGPDGPNTEAFF. As DNA, the CDR3 is TGTGCTAGTGGGCCGGACGGACCGAACACTGAAGCTTTCTTT.

The chain joins TRBV7-6 to TRBJ1-1; D uncertain. CDR1 is SGHVS and CDR2 is FNYEAQ in the germline V gene. The CDR3 spans 15 residues. Deletions cut 0 bases from V and 0 bases from J, with 8 bases between. Here the CDR3 DNA reads TGTGCCAGCAGCTTAGCACCAGTCATGAACACTGAAGCTTTCTTT. It is translated as CASSLAPVMNTEAFF. Combining the CDR3 with reference TRBV7-6 and TRBJ1-1 gives the whole variable domain GAGVSQSPRYKVTKRGQDVALRCDPISGHVSLYWYRQALGQGPEFLTYFNYEAQQDKSGLPNDRFSAERPEGSISTLTIQRTEQRDSAMYRCASSLAPVMNTEAFFGQGTRLTVV.

In its sample, this clone was seen a few times. This sequence joins TRBV11-2 and TRBJ2-3; TRBD1 matches 8 bases. V gave up 5 bases and J gave up 4 bases; unmatched junction bases: 5. From germline, CDR1 is SGHAT and CDR2 FQNNGV. This CDR3 region has 14 residues. CDR3 DNA sequence: TGTGCCAGCAGCGCGGACAGGGCGCCAGATACGCAGTATTTT. Amino acids: CASSADRAPDTQYF.

There are a few counts of this clone. This chain joins TRBV2 and TRBJ1-4; TRBD1 aligns across 7 bases. V dropped 6 bases and J dropped 7; count of bases not matched to a gene: 11. In germline, CDR1 is SNHLY, CDR2 FYNNEI. This CDR3 has 15 residues. CDR3 amino acids: CASRAGTAASEKLFF. In DNA, the CDR3 is TGTGCCAGCAGGGCTGGGACAGCCGCCAGTGAAAAACTGTTTTTT.

The chain carries TRBV2 and TRBJ2-7, with TRBD1 identical over 9 bases. J lost 3 bases, V lost 2 bases, and 5 bases had no gene match. Germline lookup yields CDR1 SNHLY and CDR2 FYNNEI. The length of the CDR3 is 15 residues. CDR3 loop: CASSERTGGSYEQYF. CDR3 nucleotide sequence: TGTGCCAGCAGTGAAAGAACAGGGGGCAGCTACGAGCAGTACTTC.

This clone was seen only a few times. The V gene is TRBV2, the J gene TRBJ1-1, with D unclear. The CDR3 contains 15 residues. Germline V lookup: CDR1 SNHLY, CDR2 FYNNEI. Deletions cut 4 bases from V and 6 bases from J, with 18 bases between. This chain's CDR3 is CASSASNSKAAEAFF. The CDR3 bases are TGTGCCAGCAGTGCCTCAAACTCGAAGGCAGCTGAAGCTTTCTTT.

CDR3: CASSQGQGRNEKLFF. CDR3 DNA: TGCGCCAGCAGCCAGGGACAGGGCCGGAATGAAAAACTGTTTTTT. This rearrangement joins TRBV5-1 to TRBJ1-4; 9 positions match TRBD1. The ends lost 4 bases at V and 5 bases at J; junction bases unmatched: 6. The CDR3 length is 15 residues. The germline CDR1 and CDR2 sequences are SGHRS and YFSETQ.

This clone was seen a single time. The chain has TRBV12-1 and TRBJ2-7. TRBV12-1 is recorded as a pseudogene. This CDR3 contains 11 residues. The CDR3 spells CASSATYEQYF. For the CDR3, the DNA is TGTGCCAGCAGCGCCACCTACGAGCAGTACTTC.

V is TRBV11-2 and J is TRBJ2-5, with D uncertain. Per the germline V gene, CDR1 is SGHAT and CDR2 is FQNNGV. The CDR3 is 15 amino acids. The ends were cut back, 1 base at V and 2 bases at J, with 11 bases in the middle. The CDR3 loop is CASSLGGGIQETQYF. The CDR3, as DNA: TGTGCCAGCAGCTTAGGGGGTGGTATACAAGAGACCCAGTACTTC.

This clone has just one count. The rearrangement links TRBV23-1 to TRBJ1-1, with 8 bases fitting TRBD1. TRBV23-1 is assigned to the ORF class and has an uncertain function. Losses at the gene ends were 6 bases for V and 7 bases for J; bases not matched to a gene: 7. This CDR3 spans 13 amino acids. CDR3 in amino acids: CASRRSRGLEAFF. Here the CDR3 DNA reads TGCGCCAGCAGAAGATCCAGGGGGCTTGAAGCTTTCTTT.

This clone was picked up a small number of times. The chain uses TRBV5-4 and TRBJ1-2, with D maybe TRBD1 (6 bases). CDR3 length: 14 residues. V was shortened by 5 bases and J by 2 bases, with 13 bases between the two germline ends. CDR1 and CDR2 from the germline V gene are SGHNT and YYREEE (reference sequence). The CDR3 loop is CASSPQGTNYGYTF. The CDR3 nucleotides read TGTGCCAGCAGTCCACAGGGAACCAACTATGGCTACACCTTC.

This clone has just one count. The chain couples TRBV7-2 to TRBJ1-5, with D possibly being TRBD1 (5 bases). Trimming removed 1 base from V and 5 bases from J, with 6 bases in between. There are 13 residues in the CDR3. The V gene's germline CDR1 is SGHTA and CDR2 FQGNSA. The CDR3 loop reads CASSLVQDQPQHF. Here the CDR3 DNA reads TGTGCCAGCAGCTTAGTACAGGATCAGCCCCAGCATTTT.

The chain is built from TRBV27 and TRBJ1-5, with TRBD1 as a possible D gene (5 bases). The V gene lost 2 bases and the J gene lost 4 bases, with 9 bases spanning the gap. This CDR3 comprises 14 residues. Germline lookup yields CDR1 MNHEY and CDR2 SMNVEV (reference sequence). As DNA, the CDR3 is TGTGCCAGCAGTTTAGGTGGGGGTAATCAGCCCCAGCATTTT. This translates into CASSLGGGNQPQHF.

The CDR3 DNA reads as TGTGCCTGGAAGGGACAGACAACCTACAATGAGCAGTTCTTC. Residues: CAWKGQTTYNEQFF. This chain links TRBV30 with TRBJ2-1; 7 nucleotides align to TRBD1. CDR1 is GTSNPN and CDR2 is SVGIG in the germline V gene (reference sequence). V trimming: 4 bases; J trimming: 2 bases; junction bases outside the gene matches: 5. This CDR3 comprises 14 residues.

This chain joins TRBV7-9 and TRBJ2-5; D gene ambiguous. The CDR3 is 12 amino acids. Trimming shortened V by 1 base and J by 5 bases, and 5 bases separated the two germline ends. Germline lookup yields CDR1 SEHNR and CDR2 FQNEAQ (reference sequence). The CDR3 region has the DNA TGTGCCAGCAGCTTAGATTCGGAGACCCAGTACTTC. Protein sequence: CASSLDSETQYF.

The chain has TRBV2 and TRBJ2-5; maybe TRBD2 (6 bases). CDR3 size: 14 residues. The germline V and J ends were trimmed by 8 bases and 1 base, with 14 bases remaining between them. Germline lookup yields CDR1 SNHLY and CDR2 FYNNEI. The DNA for the CDR3 is TGTGCCAGCTCAGCGGGCGGGGCCCAAGAGACCCAGTACTTC. Translating gives CASSAGGAQETQYF.

V is TRBV7-2 and J is TRBJ2-2, with D perhaps matching TRBD1 or TRBD2 (7 bases each). This CDR3 is 13 amino acids long. Germline CDR1 and CDR2: SGHTA and FQGNSA. Trimming stripped 8 bases from V and 6 bases from J, with 13 bases between. DNA for the CDR3: TGTGCCAGCGCCAGGGGGGGCCCCGGGGAGCTGTTTTTT. Translated: CASARGGPGELFF. The full variable domain, completed using reference TRBV7-2 and TRBJ2-2, is GAGVSQSPSNKVTEKGKDVELRCDPISGHTALYWYRQSLGQGLEFLIYFQGNSAPDKSGLPSDRFSAERTGGSVSTLTIQRTQQEDSAVYLCASARGGPGELFFGEGSRLTVL.

J is TRBJ2-7 and V is TRBV2; 7 bases align to TRBD1. Germline V gene sequence: CDR1 SNHLY, CDR2 FYNNEI. The CDR3 runs to 12 residues. V trimming: 6 bases; J trimming: 2 bases; junction bases outside the gene matches: 1. As DNA, the CDR3 is TGTGCCAGCAGGGGACAGACCTACGAGCAGTACGTC. It codes for CASRGQTYEQYV.

This clone was observed a handful of times. The V call is TRBV7-7, the J call TRBJ2-5, with TRBD1 matching over 11 bases. This CDR3 has 15 residues. Germline V gene sequence: CDR1 SSHAT, CDR2 FNYEAQ (reference sequence). The V gene end was trimmed by 1 base and the J gene end by 5 bases; junction bases not matched to a gene: 3. The CDR3, as DNA: TGTGCCAGCAGCTTAGGGACAGGGGGCCTCGAGACCCAGTACTTC. Its translation: CASSLGTGGLETQYF.

V usage is TRBV5-6 and J usage is TRBJ1-2; a possible D gene is TRBD1 (6 bases). The CDR3 is 13 residues long. Trimming cost V 0 bases and J 6 bases, with 9 bases left between them. Germline CDR1 SGHDT, CDR2 YYEEEE. The CDR3 here is CASSLVRGNGYTF. CDR3 DNA: TGTGCCAGCAGCTTGGTTAGGGGGAATGGCTACACCTTC.

J is TRBJ1-5 and V is TRBV28; 8 bases match TRBD1. Losses at the gene ends were 4 bases for V and 5 bases for J; bases not matched to a gene: 4. Germline assignment: CDR1 MDHEN and CDR2 SYDVKM. This CDR3 spans 14 amino acids. The CDR3 reads CASSSGQGHQPQHF. The CDR3 nucleotides read TGTGCCAGCAGTTCCGGACAGGGCCATCAGCCCCAGCATTTT.

The chain is built from TRBV7-8 and TRBJ1-5; D is perhaps TRBD1 (6 bases). Germline V gene data show CDR1 as SGHVS and CDR2 as FQNEAQ. V was pared by 6 bases and J by 0 bases, with 15 bases between. The CDR3 has 16 amino acids. The CDR3 region is CASRAQGRYSNQPQHF. CDR3 nucleotides: TGTGCCAGCAGGGCACAGGGTCGATATAGCAATCAGCCCCAGCATTTT.

The V gene is TRBV19, the J gene TRBJ2-2; 9 nucleotides agree with TRBD2. The germline CDR1 and CDR2 sequences are LNHDA and SQIVND (reference sequence). CDR3 length: 17 residues. V dropped 3 bases and J dropped 7; count of bases not matched to a gene: 12. This chain's CDR3 is CASSILGAAGGHGELFF. DNA of the CDR3: TGTGCCAGTAGTATCCTCGGGGCAGCGGGGGGCCACGGGGAGCTGTTTTTT.

This chain uses TRBV5-1 with TRBJ2-2; perhaps TRBD2 as D (6 bases). The germline V gene has CDR1 SGHRS and CDR2 YFSETQ. The CDR3 totals 15 residues. Trimming left V 0 bases short and J 4 bases short, with 10 bases between. CDR3 sequence: CASSLGAGITGELFF. CDR3 in DNA: TGCGCCAGCAGCTTGGGGGCGGGGATCACCGGGGAGCTGTTTTTT.

The rearrangement links TRBV19 to TRBJ1-1; no clear D gene. This CDR3 has 12 amino acids. CDR1 is LNHDA and CDR2 is SQIVND in the germline V gene (reference sequence). Trimming pared 5 bases from V and 1 base from J, leaving 5 bases between. CDR3 amino acids: CASSGPNTEAFF. CDR3 nucleotides: TGTGCCAGTAGTGGACCGAACACTGAAGCTTTCTTT.

On this clone: Distinct nucleotide sequences in the sample also encode this CDR3. The chain has TRBV7-2 and TRBJ1-2; D uncertain. The CDR3 runs 11 residues. V gave up 5 bases and J gave up 5 bases, with 6 bases separating them. From germline, CDR1 is SGHTA and CDR2 FQGNSA. This CDR3 is CASSLYYGYTF. CDR3 nucleotide sequence: TGTGCCAGCAGCCTGTATTATGGCTACACCTTC.

J is TRBJ2-2 and V is TRBV6-1, with 8 bases fitting TRBD1. Germline V lookup: CDR1 MNHNS, CDR2 SASEGT. J lost 5 bases, V lost 6 bases, and 2 bases had no gene match. The CDR3 extends over 13 amino acids. Here the CDR3 reads CASRRQGTGELFF. CDR3 DNA sequence: TGTGCCAGCAGACGACAGGGGACCGGGGAGCTGTTTTTT.